This TCR beta chain is drawn from a study of blood T cell repertoires in COVID-19. Original analysis: Estimated nucleated cell counts came from reference gene primer amplification. Only in-frame clones appear in the TCRdb table, and some are missing; sequencing was by immunoSEQ multiplex PCR. The DNA was the basis for D and trimming; V, J and clone size are from that table. Of about 69,000 clones listed, around 86% are singletons. The Seattle patients, enrolled during active infection, were followed longitudinally. The length of the CDR3 is 13 residues. Germline V CDR1 and CDR2: GTSNPN, SVGIG (reference sequence). Trimming stripped 0 bases from V and 3 bases from J, with 8 bases between.

J is TRBJ1-1 and V is TRBV30; D gene unclear. The clonotype originates from a middle-aged man with COVID-19, enrolled during active disease. The material sequenced was peripheral blood. The CDR3 here is CAWSVRVDTEAFF. Written as DNA, the CDR3 is TGTGCCTGGAGTGTACGGGTTGACACTGAAGCTTTCTTT.